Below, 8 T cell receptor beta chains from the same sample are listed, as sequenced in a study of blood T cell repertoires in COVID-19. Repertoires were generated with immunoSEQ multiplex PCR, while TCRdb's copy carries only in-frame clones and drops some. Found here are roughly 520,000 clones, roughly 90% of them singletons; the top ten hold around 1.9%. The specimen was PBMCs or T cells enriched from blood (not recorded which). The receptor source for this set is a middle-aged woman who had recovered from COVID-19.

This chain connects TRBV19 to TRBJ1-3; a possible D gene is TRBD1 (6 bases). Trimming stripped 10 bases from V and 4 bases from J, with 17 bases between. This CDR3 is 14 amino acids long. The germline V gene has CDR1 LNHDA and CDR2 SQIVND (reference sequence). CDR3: CATHGGLVGNTIYF. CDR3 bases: TGTGCCACCCACGGGGGGCTGGTAGGAAACACCATATATTTT.

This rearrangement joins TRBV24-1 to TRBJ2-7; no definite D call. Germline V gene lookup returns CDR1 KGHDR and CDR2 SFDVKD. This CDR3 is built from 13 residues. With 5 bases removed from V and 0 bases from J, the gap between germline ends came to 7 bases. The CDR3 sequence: CATSVGNSYEQYF. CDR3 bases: TGTGCCACCAGTGTTGGCAACTCCTACGAGCAGTACTTC.

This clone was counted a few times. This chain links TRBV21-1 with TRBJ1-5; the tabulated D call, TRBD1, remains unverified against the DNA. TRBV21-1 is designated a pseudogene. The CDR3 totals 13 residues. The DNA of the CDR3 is TGTGCCAGCAGCAAAGAGGGGTACCAGCCCCAGCATTTT. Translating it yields CASSKEGYQPQHF.

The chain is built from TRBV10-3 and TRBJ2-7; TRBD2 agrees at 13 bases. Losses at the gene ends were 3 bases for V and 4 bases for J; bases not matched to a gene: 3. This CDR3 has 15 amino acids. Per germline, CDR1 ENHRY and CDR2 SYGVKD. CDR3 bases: TGTGCCATCAGTGACCCGGGACTAGCGGGATACGAGCAGTACTTC. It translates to CAISDPGLAGYEQYF.

The CDR3, as DNA: TGTGCCAGCAGCCGAGGGACTAGCGGGAGGATGGGGGAGCTGTTTTTT. This translates into CASSRGTSGRMGELFF. The chain has TRBV3-1 (or the pseudogene TRBV3-2) and TRBJ2-2; 15 nucleotides align to TRBD2. The junction had 5 bases not matched to a gene; V was cut back by 4 bases and J by 8 bases. This CDR3 contains 16 residues. In germline, CDR1 is LGHDT, CDR2 YNNKEL (reference sequence).

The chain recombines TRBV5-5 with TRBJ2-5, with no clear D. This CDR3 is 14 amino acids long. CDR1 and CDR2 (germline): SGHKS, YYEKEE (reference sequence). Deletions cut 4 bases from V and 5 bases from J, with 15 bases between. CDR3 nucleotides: TGTGCCAGCAGCCCTTGGAGAGTTGGGGAGACCCAGTACTTC. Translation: CASSPWRVGETQYF.

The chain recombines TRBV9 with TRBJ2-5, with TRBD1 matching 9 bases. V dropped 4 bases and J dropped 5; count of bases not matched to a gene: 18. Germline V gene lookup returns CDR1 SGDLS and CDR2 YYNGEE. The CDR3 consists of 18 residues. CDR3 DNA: TGTGCCAGCAGCCCGCGACAGGGGGGGATTATGGGATGGGAGACCCAGTACTTC. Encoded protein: CASSPRQGGIMGWETQYF.

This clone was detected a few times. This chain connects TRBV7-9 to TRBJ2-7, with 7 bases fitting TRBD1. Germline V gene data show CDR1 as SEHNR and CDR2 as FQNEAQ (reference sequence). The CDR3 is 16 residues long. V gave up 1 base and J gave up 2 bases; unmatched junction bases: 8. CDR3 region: CASSLDEGTVTYEQYF. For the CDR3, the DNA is TGTGCCAGCAGCTTAGATGAGGGGACAGTAACCTACGAGCAGTACTTC.